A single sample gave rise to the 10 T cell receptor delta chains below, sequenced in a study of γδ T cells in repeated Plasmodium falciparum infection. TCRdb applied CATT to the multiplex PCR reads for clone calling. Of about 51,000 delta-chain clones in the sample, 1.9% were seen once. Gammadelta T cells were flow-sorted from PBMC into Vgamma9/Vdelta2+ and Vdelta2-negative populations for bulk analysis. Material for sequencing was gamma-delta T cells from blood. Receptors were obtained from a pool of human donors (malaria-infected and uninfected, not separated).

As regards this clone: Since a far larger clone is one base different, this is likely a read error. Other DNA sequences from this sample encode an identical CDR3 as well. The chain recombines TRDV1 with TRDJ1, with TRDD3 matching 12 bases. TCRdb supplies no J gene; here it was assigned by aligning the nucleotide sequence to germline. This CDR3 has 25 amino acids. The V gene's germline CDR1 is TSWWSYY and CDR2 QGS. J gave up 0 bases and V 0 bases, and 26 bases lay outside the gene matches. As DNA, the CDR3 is TGTGCTCTTGGGGAACTAGCCCTCTCCAACTGGGGGATACAAAGGCAGAGGAGATACACCGATAAACTCATCTTT. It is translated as CALGELALSNWGIQRQRRYTDKLIF.

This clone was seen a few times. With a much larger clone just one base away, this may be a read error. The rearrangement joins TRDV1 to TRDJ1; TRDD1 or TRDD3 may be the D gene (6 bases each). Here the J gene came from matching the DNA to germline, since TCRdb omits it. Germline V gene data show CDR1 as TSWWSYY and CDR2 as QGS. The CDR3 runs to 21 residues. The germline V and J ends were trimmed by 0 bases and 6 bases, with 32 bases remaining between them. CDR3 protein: CALGELGAWGIPKIGAYKLIF. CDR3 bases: TGTGCTCTTGGGGAACTAGGAGCCTGGGGCATACCTAAAATAGGTGCCTATAAACTCATCTTT.

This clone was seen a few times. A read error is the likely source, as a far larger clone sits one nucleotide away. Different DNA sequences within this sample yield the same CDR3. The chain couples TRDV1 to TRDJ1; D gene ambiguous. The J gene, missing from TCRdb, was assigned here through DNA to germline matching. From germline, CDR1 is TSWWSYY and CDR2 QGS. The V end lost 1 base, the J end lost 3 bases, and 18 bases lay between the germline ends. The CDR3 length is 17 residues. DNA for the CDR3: TGTGCTCTTGGGGAACCCATAAAACGCCGTTACGCCGATAAACTCATCTTT. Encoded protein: CALGEPIKRRYADKLIF.

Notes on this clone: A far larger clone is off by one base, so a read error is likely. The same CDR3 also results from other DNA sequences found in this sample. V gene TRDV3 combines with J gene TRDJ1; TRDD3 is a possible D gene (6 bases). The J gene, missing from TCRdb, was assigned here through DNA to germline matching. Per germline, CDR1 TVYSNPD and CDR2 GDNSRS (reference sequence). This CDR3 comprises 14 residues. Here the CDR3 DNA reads TGTGCTACCTGCCGTGGGGGGTACGCGTCTGGACTCATCTTT. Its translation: CATCRGGYASGLIF.

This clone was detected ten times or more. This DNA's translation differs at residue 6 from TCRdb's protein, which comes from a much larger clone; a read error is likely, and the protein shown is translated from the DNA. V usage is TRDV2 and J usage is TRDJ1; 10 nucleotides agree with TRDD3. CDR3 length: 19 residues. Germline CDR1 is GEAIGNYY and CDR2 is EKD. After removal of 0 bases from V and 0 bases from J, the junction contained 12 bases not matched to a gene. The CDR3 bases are TGTGCCTGTGACACCATAGGGGGGATACGCCGGCACCACACCGATAAACTCATCTTT. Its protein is CACDTIGGIRRHHTDKLIF.

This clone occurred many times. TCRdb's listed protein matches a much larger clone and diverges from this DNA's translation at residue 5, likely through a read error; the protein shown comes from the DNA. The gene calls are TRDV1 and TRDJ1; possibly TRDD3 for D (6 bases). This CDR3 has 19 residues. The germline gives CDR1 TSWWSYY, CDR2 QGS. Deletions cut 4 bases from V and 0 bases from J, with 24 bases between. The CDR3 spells CALGGGAGARRGYTDKLIF. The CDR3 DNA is TGTGCTCTTGGGGGAGGCGCTGGGGCCCGGAGAGGGTACACCGATAAACTCATCTTT.

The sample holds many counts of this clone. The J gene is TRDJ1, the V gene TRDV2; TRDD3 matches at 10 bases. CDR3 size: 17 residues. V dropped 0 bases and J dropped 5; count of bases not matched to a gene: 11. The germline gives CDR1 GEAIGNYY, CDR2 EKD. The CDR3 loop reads CACDTVGVLGDEDKLIF. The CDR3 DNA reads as TGTGCCTGTGACACCGTCGGAGTACTGGGGGATGAGGATAAACTCATCTTT.

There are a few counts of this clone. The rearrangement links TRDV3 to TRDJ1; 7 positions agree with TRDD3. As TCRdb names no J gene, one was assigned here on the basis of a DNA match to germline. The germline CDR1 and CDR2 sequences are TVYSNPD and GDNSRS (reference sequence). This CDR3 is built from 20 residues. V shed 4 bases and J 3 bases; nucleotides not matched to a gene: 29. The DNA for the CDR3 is TGTGCCTCCAACCCCTCGCCCCGTGGGGGGATTGTTTCTGTCGCCGATAAACTCATCTTT. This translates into CASNPSPRGGIVSVADKLIF.

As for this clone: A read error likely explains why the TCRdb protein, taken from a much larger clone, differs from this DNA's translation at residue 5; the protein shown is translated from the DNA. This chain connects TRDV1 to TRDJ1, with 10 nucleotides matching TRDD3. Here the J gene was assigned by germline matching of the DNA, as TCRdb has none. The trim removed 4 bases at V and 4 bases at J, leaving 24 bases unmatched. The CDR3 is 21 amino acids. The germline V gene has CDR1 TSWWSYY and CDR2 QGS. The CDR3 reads CALGGRVQYWGIRFRGDKLIF. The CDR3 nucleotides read TGTGCTCTTGGGGGAAGGGTCCAGTACTGGGGGATCCGATTTAGAGGCGATAAACTCATCTTT.

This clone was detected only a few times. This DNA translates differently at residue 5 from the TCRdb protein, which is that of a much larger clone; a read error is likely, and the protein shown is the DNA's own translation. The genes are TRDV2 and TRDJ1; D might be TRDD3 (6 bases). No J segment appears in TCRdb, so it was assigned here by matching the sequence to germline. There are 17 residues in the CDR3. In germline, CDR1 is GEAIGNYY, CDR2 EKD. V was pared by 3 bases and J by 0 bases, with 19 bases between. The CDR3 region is CACDALGKKGNTDKLIF. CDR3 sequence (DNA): TGTGCCTGTGACGCGCTGGGGAAGAAGGGAAACACCGATAAACTCATCTTT.